These 5 T cell receptor beta chains originate from one sample sequenced in a study of T cell clonotyping in hematopoietic cell transplantation. Clones were sequenced by immunoSEQ multiplex PCR, and TCRdb holds only the in-frame ones, with some missing. This sample has about 7,700 clones, with around 94% found just once. The input for sequencing was peripheral blood mononuclear cells, taken 30 days after allogeneic stem cell transplant. These receptor sequences come from a male patient aged 60 to 75 who had an allogeneic stem cell transplant from an unrelated donor, so T cells may come from the graft donor. Some clones in this sample may be carry-over from other donors' samples.

This chain links TRBV11-2 with TRBJ2-7, with 7 bases that match TRBD2. This CDR3 is 15 amino acids long. Looked up from germline, CDR1 is SGHAT and CDR2 is FQNNGV. J was trimmed by 4 bases and V by 0 bases; bases with no gene match: 6. CDR3 residues: CASSLESLAAYEQYF. CDR3 nucleotides: TGTGCCAGCAGCTTAGAATCGCTAGCGGCGTACGAGCAGTACTTC.

This clone was picked up one time. The chain carries TRBV19 and TRBJ1-4; 8 nucleotides match TRBD1. V dropped 7 bases and J dropped 1; count of bases not matched to a gene: 5. Germline V gene data show CDR1 as LNHDA and CDR2 as SQIVND (reference sequence). The CDR3 loop spans 15 amino acids. CDR3 residues: CASIPTGVTNEKLFF. The CDR3 DNA reads as TGTGCCAGTATCCCGACAGGGGTAACTAATGAAAAACTGTTTTTT.

The gene calls are TRBV27 and TRBJ2-7; D perhaps matches TRBD2 (5 bases). From germline, CDR1 is MNHEY and CDR2 SMNVEV (reference sequence). Trimming left V 0 bases short and J 6 bases short, with 15 bases between. This CDR3 is built from 15 residues. CDR3: CASSLSRGLTSEQYF. The CDR3 nucleotides read TGTGCCAGCAGTTTATCTCGGGGTCTTACGTCCGAGCAGTACTTC.

The J gene is TRBJ1-3, the V gene TRBV29-1; D not certain. CDR3 length: 14 residues. The V end was cut by 0 bases, the J end by 4 bases, with 10 bases between. Germline V gene sequence: CDR1 SQVTM, CDR2 ANQGSEA. The CDR3 sequence is CSVEESGIGNTIYF. The CDR3 nucleotides read TGCAGCGTTGAAGAAAGTGGGATCGGAAACACCATATATTTT.

The V gene is TRBV2, the J gene TRBJ2-3; D is ambiguous. V shed 4 bases and J shed 4 bases, with 12 bases lying between them. The germline gives CDR1 SNHLY, CDR2 FYNNEI. The CDR3 length is 14 residues. CDR3 DNA: TGTGCCAGCAGTGTCTTATCCTCGGCAGATACGCAGTATTTT. Amino acid sequence: CASSVLSSADTQYF.